This T cell receptor beta chain was retrieved from a study of blood T cell repertoires in COVID-19. Sequencing used immunoSEQ multiplex PCR; TCRdb keeps in-frame clones, though not all of them. Of fewer than 300,000 clones in the sample, around 85% were seen once. Germline V gene lookup returns CDR1 LGHDT and CDR2 YNNKEL (reference sequence). The junction had 13 bases not matched to a gene; V was cut back by 7 bases and J by 4 bases. The CDR3 spans 16 residues. Recovered participants had two consecutive negative NP/OP PCR tests, healthcare professional clearance, or symptom resolution. V is TRBV3-1 (or the pseudogene TRBV3-2) and J is TRBJ2-3, with 8 bases fitting TRBD2. The sample comprised PBMCs or T cells enriched from blood (not recorded which). The source of this sequence is a woman between 50 and 59 years old who had recovered from COVID-19. The CDR3 spells CASTSASAGEADTQYF. The CDR3 nucleotides read TGTGCCAGCACCAGCGCTTCAGCGGGGGAGGCAGATACGCAGTATTTT.